The table lists the clone carrying this T cell receptor (beta chain) with a few counts. Its target is unknown. The data originate from a study of beta chain features in type 1 diabetes. Researchers reported sorting CD4+ naive, central memory, regulatory and stem cell-like memory cells via CD45RO/CCR7/CD25/CD127/CD95/CD27. Notes on the study in general: Relative to healthy donors, patients appeared to have naive, central memory and Treg TCRB repertoires that were more similar. The analysis here could not establish whether HLA type shapes TCRB rearrangement. Type 1 diabetes patients had TCRB CDR3s that were shorter (moderately but significantly so) in all four CD4+ subsets.

The entirety of the isolated RNA underwent reverse transcription, so expressed TCRB transcripts were sequenced. The assay was immunoSEQ multiplex PCR, and TCRdb's table has in-frame clones only and misses some. The profile shows a few hundred thousand clones, 8% to 10% of them singletons. Germline CDR1 SGHRS, CDR2 YFSETQ. Trimming removed 4 bases from V and 1 base from J; junction bases left unmatched: 7. The CDR3 has 15 amino acids. This chain uses TRBV5-1 with TRBJ1-1; 7 bases match TRBD1. Sequencing was performed on central memory CD4+ T cells from blood. The source of this sequence is a young man with type 1 diabetes. DNA of the CDR3: TGCGCCAGCAGCCTACAGGGGCCCCCGAACACTGAAGCTTTCTTT. Translation gives CASSLQGPPNTEAFF.